These T cell receptor beta chains were read from a single sample in a study of T cell responses to AZD1222 COVID-19 vaccine. TCRdb keeps only in-frame clones here, not all; method: immunoSEQ multiplex PCR. The table lists 90,000 to 150,000 clones, about 90% of them singletons. This specimen was peripheral blood, taken on day 0 of AZD1222 vaccination. These receptors were obtained from an adult in good health. Both conserved end residues are part of each CDR3. The D gene is left open where the match is weak. Only part of the rows carry a size: once, few, many, or a class if the clone is expanded.

>once|TRBV11-3|TRBJ2-1|TRBD1
TGTGCCAGCAGCCTCGGGACAGGTGATGAGCAGTTCTTC
CASSLGTGDEQFF
>-|TRBV7-2|TRBJ2-3|-
TGTGCCAGCAGCCTCCTCGCGACTAGCACAGATACGCAGTATTTT
CASSLLATSTDTQYF
>-|TRBV6-5|TRBJ2-7|-
TGTGCCAGCAGCCCAAGAAACACCTACGAGCAGTACTTC
CASSPRNTYEQYF
>once|TRBV28|TRBJ2-1|TRBD2
TGTGCCAGCAGCCCCGGACTAGCGGTATACAATGAGCAGTTCTTC
CASSPGLAVYNEQFF
>-|TRBV3-1/TRBV3-2|TRBJ1-1|TRBD1
TGTGCCAGCAGCCAACTCTTACAGGGGCGGCGGGGCACTGAAGCTTTCTTT
CASSQLLQGRRGTEAFF
>-|TRBV19|TRBJ2-7|TRBD2
TGTGCCAGTAGTATAGCCCTAGCGGGAGGGTCACCCTACGAGCAGTACTTC
CASSIALAGGSPYEQYF
>-|TRBV30|TRBJ2-5|TRBD1
TGTGCCTGGGATACAGGGGGTCGGGAGACCCAGTACTTC
CAWDTGGRETQYF
>-|TRBV5-4|TRBJ1-1|-
TGTGCCAGCAGCCCGCCGGGGGGCACTGAAGCTTTCTTT
CASSPPGGTEAFF
>-|TRBV5-4|TRBJ2-7|TRBD1
TGTGCCAGCCAAGGACAGGGGGCCGGCGAGCAGTACTTC
CASQGQGAGEQYF
>-|TRBV28|TRBJ1-2|-
TGTGCCAGCAGTTCAGGCTATGGCTACACCTTC
CASSSGYGYTF
>-|TRBV20-1|TRBJ1-4|-
TGCAGTGCAATCCGGGACACGAAACTGTTTTTT
CSAIRDTKLFF
>-|TRBV11-3|TRBJ2-7|TRBD2
TGTGCCAGCAGCTTAGTCTCAGCGGGGACCTACGAGCAGTACTTC
CASSLVSAGTYEQYF
>-|TRBV2|TRBJ1-2|TRBD1
TGTGCCAGCAGCCAAACAGGGGGCGCTGAGTATGGCTACACCTTC
CASSQTGGAEYGYTF
>-|TRBV18|TRBJ2-7|TRBD1
TGTGCCAGCTCACTTGGACAGGGGGCCAGCTCCTACGAGCAGTACTTC
CASSLGQGASSYEQYF
>-|TRBV6-4|TRBJ2-5|TRBD2
TGTGCCAGCAGTGACTCTGCGGGGGGGCGAGAGACCCAGTACTTC
CASSDSAGGRETQYF
>-|TRBV7-2|TRBJ2-3|TRBD2
TGTGCCAGCAGCTTAGTTGGGACTAGCGGAACAGATACGCAGTATTTT
CASSLVGTSGTDTQYF
>-|TRBV19|TRBJ2-7|TRBD2
TGTGCCAGTAGTAGCCTCCTTAGCGGGGACTCCTACGAGCAGTACTTC
CASSSLLSGDSYEQYF
>-|TRBV9|TRBJ2-3|-
TGTGCCAGCAGCTCCCGCCCGGGGGTGGATACGCAGTATTTT
CASSSRPGVDTQYF
>-|TRBV27|TRBJ2-3|-
TGTGCCAGCAGTTTTCAGGGAGCAGATACGCAGTATTTT
CASSFQGADTQYF
>-|TRBV25-1|TRBJ1-6|-
TGTGCCAGCAGTGCTCCACAGGGACGGAATTCACCCCTCCACTTT
CASSAPQGRNSPLHF
>-|TRBV29-1|TRBJ2-7|-
TGCAGCGTTGAAGACAGTTACTACGAGCAGTACTTC
CSVEDSYYEQYF
>-|TRBV19|TRBJ1-1|-
TGTGCCAGTAGTAATAAGGGTGGCACTGAAGCTTTCTTT
CASSNKGGTEAFF
>-|TRBV28|TRBJ2-4|-
TGTGCCAGCAGTTTAAGACAGAACATTCAGTACTTC
CASSLRQNIQYF
>-|TRBV29-1|TRBJ1-1|TRBD1
TGCAGCGTTGAAGGGGACAGGGGTTTCATGAACACTGAAGCTTTCTTT
CSVEGDRGFMNTEAFF
>-|TRBV7-3|TRBJ1-6|-
TGTGCCAGCAGCCAACGGCGGGACCTAAATTCACCCCTCCACTTT
CASSQRRDLNSPLHF
>-|TRBV19|TRBJ2-7|TRBD2
TGTGCCAGTAGTATAGCCGGGACTAACTCCTACGAGCAGTACTTC
CASSIAGTNSYEQYF
>-|TRBV9|TRBJ2-7|TRBD1
TGTGCCAGCAGCCCGAGGACAGGGGGGGAGCAGTACTTC
CASSPRTGGEQYF
>-|TRBV5-1|TRBJ2-7|-
TGCGCCAGCAGCTCAAGTTGGGGGGCGAGAGAGCAGTACTTC
CASSSSWGAREQYF
>few|TRBV21-1|TRBJ1-1|-
TGTGCCAGCAGCAAAAGGAGGGATATGAACACTGAAGCTTTCTTT
CASSKRRDMNTEAFF